This TCR beta chain was sequenced for a study of T cells after yellow fever vaccination. Findings of the study overall: Clonotypes found in both CD4 and CD8 compartments made up a small share. On re-exposure, the response was weaker but peaked faster, at day 5 versus 15.

It was through 5'RACE template switching that TCR cDNA was made, with a universal primer site and UMIs added. A single record per CDR3 protein comes from TCRdb applying MiXCR to the 5' RACE reads. The top ten hold roughly 35% of the sample, which has about 68,000 distinct CDR3 sequences, around 7% seen once. For this clonotype: Its antigen is currently unknown.

Sample: CD8+ T cells sorted from PBMCs, taken approximately 47 days after the first yellow fever vaccination. This receptor was identified in a young man who received the YFV17D yellow fever vaccine.

The CDR3 DNA sequence: TGTGCCAGCAGTGCATCAGGGGTAAGGGGCAATCAGCCCCAGCATTTT. Amino acid sequence: CASSASGVRGNQPQHF. The V and J genes are TRBV25-1 and TRBJ1-5; D possibly corresponds to TRBD1 (6 bases). The germline CDR1 and CDR2 sequences are MGHDK and SYGVNS. Trimming shortened V by 4 bases and J by 2 bases, and 15 bases separated the two germline ends. The CDR3 runs 16 residues.